This passage covers 25 T cell receptor beta chains from one sample sequenced in a study of blood T cell repertoires in COVID-19. Some clones are missing from TCRdb's copy, which holds only in-frame ones; the method was immunoSEQ multiplex PCR. This table has roughly 100,000 clones, around 88% appearing once. The specimen sequenced was peripheral blood. These TCRs come from a human donor in a cohort sampled during active COVID-19.

The genes are TRBV6-6 and TRBJ2-2; D remains unclear. The CDR3 length is 15 residues. The germline gives CDR1 MNHNY, CDR2 SVGAGI (reference sequence). The ends were cut back, 6 bases at V and 4 bases at J, with 15 bases in the middle. Here the CDR3 DNA reads TGTGCCAGCAGGAGAACAGTCCCCACCACCGGGGAGCTGTTTTTT. Protein sequence: CASRRTVPTTGELFF.

This chain uses TRBV11-2 with TRBJ2-5, with D possibly matching TRBD1 (5 bases). CDR3 size: 16 residues. The V end lost 1 base, the J end lost 4 bases, and 16 bases lay between the germline ends. Germline V gene lookup returns CDR1 SGHAT and CDR2 FQNNGV. Here the CDR3 reads CASSLAGRARRETQYF. DNA for the CDR3: TGTGCCAGCAGCTTAGCTGGCAGGGCGAGAAGAGAGACCCAGTACTTC.

The rearrangement joins TRBV6-5 to TRBJ2-2; the D is unclear. The CDR3 extends over 13 amino acids. V lost 7 bases and J lost 2, with 8 bases in between. CDR1 and CDR2 from the germline V gene are MNHEY and SVGAGI. The chain's CDR3 is CASTVLNTGELFF. As DNA, the CDR3 is TGTGCCAGCACCGTACTCAACACCGGGGAGCTGTTTTTT.

This rearrangement joins TRBV6-5 to TRBJ2-7, with TRBD1 identical over 8 bases. CDR1 is MNHEY, CDR2 SVGAGI, per germline. The CDR3 runs 13 residues. V dropped 11 bases and J dropped 7; count of bases not matched to a gene: 13. The CDR3 spells CAAARQGAREQYF. The CDR3 nucleotides read TGTGCCGCGGCGAGGCAGGGGGCAAGGGAGCAGTACTTC.

This chain joins TRBV5-1 and TRBJ2-7, with 10 bases aligning to TRBD1. The V gene end was trimmed by 4 bases and the J gene end by 2 bases; junction bases not matched to a gene: 6. The V gene's germline CDR1 is SGHRS and CDR2 YFSETQ. The CDR3 runs 15 residues. The CDR3 bases are TGCGCCAGCAGCAGGTCCGGGACAGGGGCCTACGAGCAGTACTTC. Residues: CASSRSGTGAYEQYF.

The gene calls are TRBV11-2 and TRBJ1-2, with D possibly TRBD1 on 5 matching bases. Germline values: CDR1 SGHAT, CDR2 FQNNGV. This CDR3 comprises 13 residues. V was shortened by 5 bases and J by 5 bases, with 12 bases between the two germline ends. CDR3 amino acids: CASSPAGWYGYTF. CDR3 nucleotide sequence: TGTGCCAGCAGCCCCGCAGGGTGGTATGGCTACACCTTC.

This clone was seen a single time. The genes are TRBV5-1 and TRBJ2-5; tentative D call: TRBD2 (6 bases). This CDR3 is built from 13 residues. The germline V gene has CDR1 SGHRS and CDR2 YFSETQ. Between the trimmed V and J ends, which lost 4 bases and 5 bases, there was a span of 12 bases. CDR3 region: CASSHTGGETQYF. CDR3 nucleotide sequence: TGCGCCAGCAGCCACACAGGAGGGGAGACCCAGTACTTC.

As concerns this clone: The same CDR3 arises from other DNA sequences in this sample as well. The rearrangement uses TRBV4-2 and TRBJ2-5; TRBD2 matches at 7 bases. The CDR3 consists of 16 residues. Germline values: CDR1 LGHNA, CDR2 YNFKEQ. The J segment lost 5 bases and the V segment lost 0 bases, leaving 9 bases of the junction unmatched. The CDR3 nucleotides read TGTGCCAGCAGCCAAGATACGGGAGGACCAGAGGAGACCCAGTACTTC. It codes for CASSQDTGGPEETQYF.

The gene calls are TRBV6-5 and TRBJ2-5; D remains unclear. Germline CDR1 MNHEY, CDR2 SVGAGI. Trimming pared 0 bases from V and 7 bases from J, leaving 15 bases between. CDR3 length equals 15 residues. The CDR3 DNA reads TGTGCCAGCAGTTACTCTCGTGGAGAAAAGGTGACCCAGTACTTC. Amino acid sequence: CASSYSRGEKVTQYF.

The V call is TRBV7-9, the J call TRBJ2-7, with D possibly TRBD1 on 5 matching bases. Deletions cut 1 base from V and 8 bases from J, with 12 bases between. This CDR3 comprises 13 residues. Germline CDR1 SEHNR, CDR2 FQNEAQ (reference sequence). The CDR3 DNA reads as TGTGCCAGCAGCTTAGAGGGGCCGCGGAAGCAGTACTTC. This codes for CASSLEGPRKQYF.

This rearrangement joins TRBV6-2 or TRBV6-3 to TRBJ1-1; 9 bases align to TRBD1. Germline V gene sequence: CDR1 MNHEY, CDR2 SVGEGT. The J segment lost 2 bases and the V segment lost 5 bases, leaving 12 bases of the junction unmatched. There are 17 residues in the CDR3. The CDR3: CASSILPGTGPNTEAFF. CDR3 DNA: TGTGCCAGCAGTATCCTTCCCGGGACAGGGCCTAACACTGAAGCTTTCTTT.

The J gene is TRBJ2-5, the V gene TRBV4-2; the match to TRBD2 covers 8 bases. V shed 0 bases and J 4 bases; nucleotides not matched to a gene: 4. CDR3 length: 15 amino acids. Germline CDR1 is LGHNA and CDR2 is YNFKEQ. The chain's CDR3 is CASSQDPGLGETQYF. The CDR3 DNA sequence: TGTGCCAGCAGCCAAGATCCGGGACTAGGAGAGACCCAGTACTTC.

This chain joins TRBV5-1 and TRBJ2-5, with 11 bases identical to TRBD2. The CDR3 consists of 16 residues. Trimming at V came to 4 bases and at J to 5 bases, leaving 10 bases not matched to a gene. The germline gives CDR1 SGHRS, CDR2 YFSETQ. The CDR3 sequence: CASSIPLAGGGETQYF. The CDR3 nucleotides read TGCGCCAGCAGCATACCTCTAGCGGGAGGAGGCGAGACCCAGTACTTC.

This clone was found once. J is TRBJ2-2 and V is TRBV7-6, with a possible D match to TRBD1 (5 bases). Germline V gives CDR1 SGHVS, CDR2 FNYEAQ. The CDR3 totals 14 residues. The V gene lost 0 bases and the J gene lost 3 bases, with 5 bases spanning the gap. The CDR3 region has the DNA TGTGCCAGCAGCTTAGCGGGGCACACCGGGGAGCTGTTTTTT. Translating it yields CASSLAGHTGELFF.

This chain connects TRBV30 to TRBJ1-6, with unresolved D. From germline, CDR1 is GTSNPN and CDR2 SVGIG (reference sequence). The length of the CDR3 is 16 residues. With 0 bases removed from V and 10 bases from J, the gap between germline ends came to 19 bases. As DNA, the CDR3 is TGTGCCTGGAGTGTAATTGTGGGCCCTCGGCGCTCACCCCTCCACTTT. It translates to CAWSVIVGPRRSPLHF.

This clone was picked up a small number of times. Other nucleotide sequences from this sample produce the same CDR3. V is TRBV7-2 and J is TRBJ2-7; tentative D call: TRBD1 (5 bases). The CDR3 has 12 amino acids. The germline V gene encodes CDR1 SGHTA and CDR2 FQGNSA. V was pared by 4 bases and J by 3 bases, with 7 bases between. CDR3: CASSSQGYEQYF. The CDR3 DNA sequence: TGTGCCAGCAGCTCGCAGGGCTACGAGCAGTACTTC.

V usage is TRBV9 and J usage is TRBJ1-2; 10 positions match TRBD1. Germline V gene sequence: CDR1 SGDLS, CDR2 YYNGEE. V was clipped by 1 base and J by 2 bases; unmatched bases: 5. This CDR3 region has 16 residues. The CDR3 loop reads CASSVTDRGQNYGYTF. The CDR3 nucleotides read TGTGCCAGCAGCGTAACCGACAGGGGGCAGAACTATGGCTACACCTTC.

This chain connects TRBV10-1 to TRBJ2-1; possibly TRBD2 for D (6 bases). Trimming removed 10 bases from V and 0 bases from J, with 25 bases in between. In germline, CDR1 is WNHNN, CDR2 SYGVQD (reference sequence). The CDR3 is 18 residues long. The CDR3 DNA is TGCGCCATCCGTCGAGATGTGTGGGGGGTAAGCTCCTACAATGAGCAGTTCTTC. Translated: CAIRRDVWGVSSYNEQFF.

This clone was recorded once. The rearrangement links TRBV3-1 (or the pseudogene TRBV3-2) to TRBJ2-1; perhaps TRBD2 as D (7 bases). The CDR3 covers 13 residues. V lost 8 bases to trimming and J lost 5 bases, with 13 bases between them. CDR1 and CDR2 from the germline V gene are LGHDT and YNNKEL (reference sequence). CDR3 amino acids: CASGRGPNNEQFF. The DNA for the CDR3 is TGTGCCAGCGGGCGGGGGCCGAACAATGAGCAGTTCTTC.

This clone has only one observation. The chain has TRBV5-1 and TRBJ2-7, with 8 bases aligning to TRBD2. CDR1 SGHRS and CDR2 YFSETQ come from the germline V gene. The CDR3 extends over 15 amino acids. Trimming took 0 bases from V and 6 from J; bases not matched to a gene: 8. CDR3: CASSLVPGRVGEQYF. The CDR3 DNA reads as TGCGCCAGCAGCTTGGTCCCCGGGAGGGTGGGCGAGCAGTACTTC.

This clone was detected a few times. J is TRBJ2-3 and V is TRBV9; 10 bases are a match to TRBD2. Germline values: CDR1 SGDLS, CDR2 YYNGEE. The J segment lost 1 base and the V segment lost 3 bases, leaving 5 bases of the junction unmatched. The CDR3 length is 16 residues. CDR3 amino acids: CASSGAGGPGTDTQYF. In DNA, the CDR3 is TGTGCCAGCAGCGGAGCGGGAGGGCCCGGCACAGATACGCAGTATTTT.

This chain joins TRBV5-5 and TRBJ1-5, with 7 bases fitting TRBD1. CDR3 length: 15 amino acids. The J segment lost 6 bases and the V segment lost 0 bases, leaving 6 bases of the junction unmatched. Germline V gene lookup returns CDR1 SGHKS and CDR2 YYEKEE (reference sequence). The CDR3, as DNA: TGTGCCAGCAGCTTGGAACGACAGGGAACTCAGCCCCAGCATTTT. It yields the protein CASSLERQGTQPQHF. Supplemented by reference TRBV5-5 and TRBJ1-5, the full variable domain reads DAGVTQSPTHLIKTRGQQVTLRCSPISGHKSVSWYQQVLGQGPQFIFQYYEKEERGRGNFPDRFSARQFPNYSSELNVNALLLGDSALYLCASSLERQGTQPQHFGDGTRLSIL.

The count of this clone is one. The chain has TRBV5-1 and TRBJ2-7; D might be TRBD1 (6 bases). CDR1 is SGHRS and CDR2 is YFSETQ in the germline V gene. V lost 2 bases and J lost 1, with 16 bases in between. The CDR3 consists of 16 residues. CDR3 sequence: CASSLIGDRPSYEQYF. The CDR3 coding sequence is TGCGCCAGCAGCTTAATAGGCGACAGGCCGTCCTACGAGCAGTACTTC.

The chain's CDR3 is CASSQGTGGETDTQYF. CDR3 bases: TGCGCCAGCAGCCAGGGGACAGGGGGCGAGACAGATACGCAGTATTTT. The rearrangement joins TRBV4-1 to TRBJ2-3; 12 bases align to TRBD1. CDR3 length: 16 amino acids. The V gene end was trimmed by 3 bases and the J gene end by 3 bases; junction bases not matched to a gene: 4. Germline CDR1 is MGHRA and CDR2 is YSYEKL.

The CDR3 DNA follows: TGTGCCAGCAGTGAAGCGCTTGGGAGTGAAGCTTTCTTT. This translates into CASSEALGSEAFF. The V call is TRBV2, the J call TRBJ1-1; D is uncertain. With 0 bases removed from V and 7 bases from J, the gap between germline ends came to 9 bases. The CDR3 sequence is 13 residues long. Germline V gene lookup returns CDR1 SNHLY and CDR2 FYNNEI.